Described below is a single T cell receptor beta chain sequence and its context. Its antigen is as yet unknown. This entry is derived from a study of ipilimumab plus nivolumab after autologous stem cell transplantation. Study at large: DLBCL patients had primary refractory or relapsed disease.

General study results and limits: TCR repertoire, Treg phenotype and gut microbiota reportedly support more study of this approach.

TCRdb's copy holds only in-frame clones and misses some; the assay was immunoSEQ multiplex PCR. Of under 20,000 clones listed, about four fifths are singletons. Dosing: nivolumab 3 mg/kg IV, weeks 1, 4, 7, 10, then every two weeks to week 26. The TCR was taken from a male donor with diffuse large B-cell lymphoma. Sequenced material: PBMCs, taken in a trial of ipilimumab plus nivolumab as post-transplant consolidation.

CDR3 sequence (DNA): TGTGCCAGCAGCTTCCCAAGGAGTGTTAGGGACAGATTTTACAATGAGCAGTTCTTC. Amino acid sequence: CASSFPRSVRDRFYNEQFF. The gene calls are TRBV7-9 and TRBJ2-1, with 7 bases fitting TRBD1. With V trimmed by 3 bases and J by 4 bases, 18 bases remained unmatched. CDR3 length equals 19 residues. Germline values: CDR1 SEHNR, CDR2 FQNEAQ (reference sequence).